This T cell receptor (beta chain) was captured in a study of cytotoxic CD8 clonotypes in ibrutinib-treated CLL. The CDR3 has 14 residues. CDR1 is SNHLY, CDR2 FYNNEI, per germline. Between the trimmed V and J ends, which lost 1 base and 6 bases, there was a span of 12 bases. This table comes from immunoSEQ multiplex PCR, and its TCRdb copy is limited to in-frame clones, with some not included. Of fewer than 400,000 clones listed, 67% are singletons. The receptor was isolated from a human donor with chronic lymphocytic leukemia. This chain uses TRBV2 with TRBJ2-5; TRBD1 is a possible D gene (5 bases). The source material was PBMCs, sampled after 36 months of ibrutinib treatment. The CDR3 DNA reads TGTGCCAGCAGTGAAGTGGCAGGGCAGCAGACCCAGTACTTC. Protein: CASSEVAGQQTQYF. Drawing the rest from reference TRBV2 and TRBJ2-5, the complete variable domain is EPEVTQTPSHQVTQMGQEVILRCVPISNHLYFYWYRQILGQKVEFLVSFYNNEISEKSEIFDDQFSVERPDGSNFTLKIRSTKLEDSAMYFCASSEVAGQQTQYFGPGTRLLVL.